The 28 T cell receptor beta chains given below trace back to one sample, sequenced in a study of early T cells in non-severe SARS-CoV-2 infection. TCRdb recomputed calls from the 5' RACE reads with MiXCR, one row per CDR3 protein. Here the sample spans 55,000 or so distinct CDR3 sequences, under 7.5% being singletons. Specimen: whole blood. The receptors were sampled from an adult who was a healthcare worker with PCR-confirmed SARS-CoV-2 infection or an uninfected control (not recorded which).

This clonotype has just a few counts. The rearrangement uses TRBV19 and TRBJ2-7; D is unclear. Germline assignment: CDR1 LNHDA and CDR2 SQIVND (reference sequence). The ends were cut back, 9 bases at V and 4 bases at J, with 10 bases in the middle. The CDR3 consists of 11 residues. CDR3 bases: TGTGCCAGCCTGGACGGGTACGAGCAGTACTTC. It codes for CASLDGYEQYF.

This clonotype was recorded a few times. No conserved phenylalanine or tryptophan ends this CDR3, so it is likely a read error. The limits of the CDR3 on the DNA are not certain, so only TCRdb's listed CDR3 is given. This sequence joins TRBV6-6 and TRBJ1-1. Germline CDR1 MNHNY, CDR2 SVGAGI (reference sequence). Termini included, the CDR3 measures 13 amino acids. CDR3: CASSYSIYSLVGI.

This clonotype was seen more than once but under ten times. This chain links TRBV2 with TRBJ2-5, with D maybe TRBD1 (5 bases). The germline V gene encodes CDR1 SNHLY and CDR2 FYNNEI. The CDR3 covers 13 residues. Trimming took off 8 bases at V and 1 base at J, with 11 bases between the two ends. The CDR3 DNA reads TGTGCCAGCTTACGACAGCGCCAAGAGACCCAGTACTTC. Protein sequence: CASLRQRQETQYF.

This clonotype was observed at least ten times. The V gene is TRBV12-3 or TRBV12-4, the J gene TRBJ2-6; 8 bases are shared with TRBD1. The ends lost 6 bases at V and 12 bases at J; junction bases unmatched: 13. The CDR3 runs 15 residues. This chain's CDR3 is CASRDRGQEIGVLTF. The CDR3 DNA reads TGTGCCAGCAGGGATAGGGGACAGGAAATTGGCGTCCTGACTTTC.

In its sample, this clonotype was seen a few times. V usage is TRBV15 and J usage is TRBJ1-5, with D possibly TRBD1 on 5 matching bases. Germline loops: CDR1 LNHNV, CDR2 YYDKDF (reference sequence). The CDR3 consists of 14 residues. V shed 5 bases and J shed 6 bases, with 14 bases lying between them. CDR3: CATSDKSGFQPQHF. The CDR3 DNA reads TGTGCCACCAGCGATAAATCAGGGTTTCAGCCCCAGCATTTT.

This clonotype was found many times. This sequence joins TRBV5-1 and TRBJ1-1; D call uncertain. V dropped 0 bases and J dropped 1 base, with 10 bases sitting between them. This CDR3 has 15 amino acids. Germline V gives CDR1 SGHRS, CDR2 YFSETQ. The CDR3 is CASSLGQVGNTEAFF. The CDR3 nucleotides read TGCGCCAGCAGCTTGGGGCAGGTGGGGAACACTGAAGCTTTCTTT.

The CDR3 here is CASNPWRGGLGTGELFF. DNA for the CDR3: TGTGCCAGCAACCCCTGGAGAGGGGGGTTGGGGACCGGGGAGCTGTTTTTT. V usage is TRBV7-2 and J usage is TRBJ2-2; either TRBD1 or TRBD2 may supply D (6 bases each). The CDR3 has 17 amino acids. Germline V gene lookup returns CDR1 SGHTA and CDR2 FQGNSA. Between the trimmed V and J ends, which lost 7 bases and 5 bases, there was a span of 23 bases.

For this clonotype: An end of the junction differs from the germline gene, which may be a read error. This rearrangement joins TRBV28 to TRBJ1-1; 7 bases agree with TRBD1. This CDR3 spans 16 amino acids. Per the germline V gene, CDR1 is MDHEN and CDR2 is SYDVKM. CDR3 nucleotide sequence: TGTGCCAGCAGTTTAAGGGTAGGGGGCCTGAACACTGAAGCCTTCTTT. It codes for CASSLRVGGLNTEAFF.

The chain is built from TRBV24-1 and TRBJ2-5, with TRBD1 matching 12 bases. The V gene's germline CDR1 is KGHDR and CDR2 SFDVKD. The CDR3 totals 16 residues. Trimming removed 4 bases from V and 4 bases from J; junction bases left unmatched: 6. CDR3 amino acids: CATSDRDRGPGETQYF. The CDR3 nucleotides read TGTGCCACCAGTGACCGGGACAGGGGGCCTGGAGAGACCCAGTACTTC.

The genes are TRBV5-5 and TRBJ1-3, with D tentatively TRBD1 (6 bases). The CDR3 covers 14 residues. Germline CDR1 and CDR2: SGHKS and YYEKEE (reference sequence). With 3 bases removed from V and 14 bases from J, the gap between germline ends came to 21 bases. The CDR3 sequence is CASSYRDKEDPLYF. The DNA for the CDR3 is TGTGCCAGCAGCTACCGGGACAAGGAGGATCCGTTATATTTT.

The chain combines TRBV20-1 with TRBJ2-1; 7 bases align to TRBD2. The CDR3 length is 12 residues. Germline V gene lookup returns CDR1 DFQATT and CDR2 SNEGSKA (reference sequence). With 1 base clipped from V and 7 bases from J, the junction kept 1 base outside the gene matches. The DNA of the CDR3 is TGCAGTGCTAGAGTGGGGGGGAATGAGCAGTTCTTC. It translates to CSARVGGNEQFF.

The sample holds a few counts of this clonotype. V is TRBV4-3 and J is TRBJ2-5; 14 bases match TRBD2. The V gene end was trimmed by 0 bases and the J gene end by 4 bases; junction bases not matched to a gene: 4. This CDR3 comprises 17 residues. In germline, CDR1 is LGHNA, CDR2 YSLEER. CDR3 protein: CASSQDPTSGGAETQYF. The CDR3 DNA sequence: TGCGCCAGCAGCCAAGATCCGACTAGCGGGGGGGCAGAGACCCAGTACTTC.

The V gene is TRBV20-1, the J gene TRBJ2-3; D not certain. V gave up 2 bases and J gave up 6 bases, with 9 bases separating them. Germline loops: CDR1 DFQATT, CDR2 SNEGSKA (reference sequence). The CDR3 totals 12 residues. CDR3 protein: CSARSTRDTQYF. CDR3 in DNA: TGCAGTGCTAGATCCACTCGGGATACGCAGTATTTT.

This clonotype was seen a few times. The chain uses TRBV5-4 and TRBJ2-3; D is undetermined. The V gene's germline CDR1 is SGHNT and CDR2 YYREEE (reference sequence). V lost 0 bases to trimming and J lost 6 bases, with 11 bases between them. There are 14 residues in the CDR3. The CDR3 loop is CASSLEAGWDTQYF. The CDR3 nucleotides read TGTGCCAGCAGCTTGGAGGCCGGTTGGGATACGCAGTATTTT.

Ten or more counts support this clonotype. The gene calls are TRBV28 and TRBJ2-5, with D perhaps TRBD1 (6 bases). The CDR3 sequence is 15 residues long. Per germline, CDR1 MDHEN and CDR2 SYDVKM. With 4 bases removed from V and 4 bases from J, the gap between germline ends came to 16 bases. The CDR3, as DNA: TGTGCCAGCAGTTCACTCCGGACAGTTACAGAGACCCAGTACTTC. Translated: CASSSLRTVTETQYF.

The chain recombines TRBV18 with TRBJ2-2; D not resolved. V lost 5 bases to trimming and J lost 1 base, with 5 bases between them. Germline loops: CDR1 KGHSH, CDR2 LQKENI. The CDR3 is 13 amino acids. CDR3 sequence (DNA): TGTGCCAGCTCAGCGAGGAACACCGGGGAGCTGTTTTTT. Protein sequence: CASSARNTGELFF.

This clonotype was found a few times. The V call is TRBV7-2, the J call TRBJ1-2, with TRBD1 matching over 9 bases. The CDR3 covers 15 residues. Per the germline V gene, CDR1 is SGHTA and CDR2 is FQGNSA. Germline trimming cut 1 base from V and 8 bases from J; bases unmatched to any gene: 8. Here the CDR3 DNA reads TGTGCCAGCAGCTTAGACTGGGACAGGGCAGGAGGCTACACCTTC. Translation gives CASSLDWDRAGGYTF.

This clonotype was seen many times. CDR3: CASSPSMEAYQPQHF. The CDR3, as DNA: TGTGCCAGCTCACCCTCGATGGAGGCCTATCAGCCCCAGCATTTT. This chain joins TRBV18 and TRBJ1-5; D not resolved. The germline gives CDR1 KGHSH, CDR2 LQKENI. V was shortened by 3 bases and J by 5 bases, with 14 bases between the two germline ends. CDR3 length: 15 residues. Supplemented by reference TRBV18 and TRBJ1-5, the full variable domain reads NAGVMQNPRHLVRRRGQEARLRCSPMKGHSHVYWYRQLPEEGLKFMVYLQKENIIDESGMPKERFSAEFPKEGPSILRIQQVVRGDSAAYFCASSPSMEAYQPQHFGDGTRLSIL.

This clonotype occurred many times. This chain links TRBV10-3 with TRBJ2-1, with a tentative D call TRBD2 (6 bases). In germline, CDR1 is ENHRY, CDR2 SYGVKD. Between the trimmed V and J ends, which lost 4 bases and 3 bases, there was a span of 13 bases. CDR3 length: 15 residues. Written as DNA, the CDR3 is TGTGCCATCAGTGCCGATAAGCGGGTCTACAATGAGCAGTTCTTC. Residues: CAISADKRVYNEQFF.

This clonotype was recorded a few times. The V call is TRBV7-2, the J call TRBJ1-2; 8 bases are shared with TRBD1. V shed 4 bases and J 4 bases; nucleotides not matched to a gene: 11. This CDR3 has 16 residues. In germline, CDR1 is SGHTA, CDR2 FQGNSA. The CDR3 spells CASSSPGQGGAYGYTF. The CDR3 DNA is TGTGCCAGCAGCTCGCCCGGACAGGGTGGTGCCTATGGCTACACCTTC.

This clonotype has more than one count but fewer than ten. The V and J genes are TRBV29-1 and TRBJ2-3, with D maybe TRBD2 (5 bases). The CDR3 extends over 15 amino acids. Germline V gene data show CDR1 as SQVTM and CDR2 as ANQGSEA. V gave up 5 bases and J gave up 2 bases, with 17 bases separating them. For the CDR3, the DNA is TGCAGCGTTTTTCTGGGGTTGAGGGACACAGATACGCAGTATTTT. Its translation: CSVFLGLRDTDTQYF.

V gene TRBV18 combines with J gene TRBJ1-1, with a possible D match to TRBD1 (5 bases). This CDR3 region has 15 residues. Germline CDR1 is KGHSH and CDR2 is LQKENI. Trimming left V 4 bases short and J 1 base short, with 13 bases between. The chain's CDR3 is CASSQGASRNTEAFF. CDR3 DNA sequence: TGTGCCAGCTCACAAGGGGCGAGTAGGAACACTGAAGCTTTCTTT.

This clonotype showed up many times. The genes are TRBV12-2 and TRBJ1-6; the DNA was not used to check the table's D call, TRBD1. TRBV12-2 is a known pseudogene. This CDR3 has 15 amino acids. The chain's CDR3 is CASRFPGQGNSPLHF. Here the CDR3 DNA reads TGTGCAAGTCGCTTTCCAGGACAGGGCAATTCACCCCTCCACTTT.

This clonotype was picked up a small number of times. The rearrangement joins TRBV5-6 to TRBJ2-6, with TRBD1 as a possible D gene (5 bases). This CDR3 comprises 15 residues. Germline CDR1 is SGHDT and CDR2 is YYEEEE. Trimming pared 0 bases from V and 2 bases from J, leaving 6 bases between. The CDR3 spells CASSLEGAGANVLTF. The CDR3 region has the DNA TGTGCCAGCAGCTTGGAAGGGGCTGGGGCCAACGTCCTGACTTTC.

The V call is TRBV10-2, the J call TRBJ2-3; D unclear. Looked up from germline, CDR1 is WSHSY and CDR2 is SAAADI. This CDR3 is built from 17 residues. The V end was cut by 0 bases, the J end by 2 bases, with 15 bases between. The CDR3 loop is CASSESGPPADTDTQYF. For the CDR3, the DNA is TGCGCCAGCAGTGAGTCTGGGCCCCCCGCAGACACAGATACGCAGTATTTT.

Many counts were recorded for this clonotype. J is TRBJ1-6 and V is TRBV20-1; D unclear. The germline CDR1 and CDR2 sequences are DFQATT and SNEGSKA (reference sequence). V shed 3 bases and J shed 10 bases, with 13 bases lying between them. CDR3 length: 13 amino acids. CDR3: CSASEGVGSPLHF. CDR3 nucleotide sequence: TGCAGTGCTAGTGAAGGTGTCGGATCACCCCTCCACTTT.

Many counts were recorded for this clonotype. The V call is TRBV19, the J call TRBJ2-2; tentatively, D is TRBD1 or TRBD2 (7 bases each). V dropped 5 bases and J dropped 3 bases, with 13 bases sitting between them. This CDR3 is built from 15 residues. The V gene's germline CDR1 is LNHDA and CDR2 SQIVND (reference sequence). In DNA, the CDR3 is TGTGCCAGTAGTTTACAGGGGAGGGACACCGGGGAGCTGTTTTTT. This encodes CASSLQGRDTGELFF.

This clonotype turned up a few times. This rearrangement joins TRBV7-9 to TRBJ2-1; 9 bases are a match to TRBD1. V shed 7 bases, J shed 9 bases, and the junction held 13 bases outside the gene matches. The CDR3 has 15 residues. Per germline, CDR1 SEHNR and CDR2 FQNEAQ (reference sequence). CDR3 sequence reads: CASTSSRDRAGEQFF. CDR3 DNA: TGTGCCAGCACCTCAAGCCGGGACAGGGCGGGTGAGCAGTTCTTC. Drawing the rest from reference TRBV7-9 and TRBJ2-1, the complete variable domain is DTGVSQNPRHKITKRGQNVTFRCDPISEHNRLYWYRQTLGQGPEFLTYFQNEAQLEKSRLLSDRFSAERPKGSFSTLEIQRTEQGDSAMYLCASTSSRDRAGEQFFGPGTRLTVL.